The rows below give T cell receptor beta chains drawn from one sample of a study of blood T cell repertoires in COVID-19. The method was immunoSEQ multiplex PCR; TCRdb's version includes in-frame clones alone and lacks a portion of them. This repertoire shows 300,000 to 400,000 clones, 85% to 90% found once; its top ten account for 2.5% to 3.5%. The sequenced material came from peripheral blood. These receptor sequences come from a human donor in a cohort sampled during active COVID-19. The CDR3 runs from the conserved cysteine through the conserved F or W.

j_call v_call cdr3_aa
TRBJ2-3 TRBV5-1 CASSLMREEVDTQYF
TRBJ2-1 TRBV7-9 CASSFIGLAGGSNEQFF
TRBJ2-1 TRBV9 CASSARVQGAFYNEQFF
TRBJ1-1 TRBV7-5 CARSRIRDRNTEAFF
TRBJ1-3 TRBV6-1 CASSEALGRSGNTIYF
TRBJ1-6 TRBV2 CASSEASGTGGSPLHF
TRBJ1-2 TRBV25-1 CASSHIGGRINYGYTF
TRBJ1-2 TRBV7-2 CASSLAGTAGFYGYTF
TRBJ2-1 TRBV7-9 CASSLAGLSSYNEQFF
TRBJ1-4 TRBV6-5 CASSYSTQGGNEKLFF
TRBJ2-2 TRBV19 CASSKDREKPGELFF
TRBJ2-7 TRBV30 CAWSVRAGPQGYIPYEQYF
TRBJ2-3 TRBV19 CASTDRGGDTQYF
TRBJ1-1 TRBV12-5 CASGSGDRAFF
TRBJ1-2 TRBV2 CASSEEGGEFYGYTF
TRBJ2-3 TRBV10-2 CATRGAGDGSDTQYF
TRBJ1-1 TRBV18 CASSPLGLFTGEAFF
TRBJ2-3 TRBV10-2 CASSESGAGDTQYF
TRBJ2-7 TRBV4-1 CASNQQTSGAYEQYF
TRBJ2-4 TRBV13 CASSLLQGREGDIQYF
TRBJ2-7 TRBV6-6 CASSPTAGGRKQYF
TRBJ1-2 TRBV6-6 CASAVTKYYGYTF
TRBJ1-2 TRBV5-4 CARTNPPRGFNYGYTF
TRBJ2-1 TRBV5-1 CASSGGLAGNYNEQFF
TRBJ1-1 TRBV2 CASTQSLGHTEAFF
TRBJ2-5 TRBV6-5 CASSYSVEGQYF
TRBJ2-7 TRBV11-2 CASSLWTRAYEQYF
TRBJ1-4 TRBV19 CASSADRGHEKLFF
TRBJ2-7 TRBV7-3 CASSLTAGGLSEQYF
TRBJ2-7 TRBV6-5 CASSFLAGAYEQYF
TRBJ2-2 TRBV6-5 CASSFTRNTGELFF
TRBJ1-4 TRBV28 CASQMGGKLFF
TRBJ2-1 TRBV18 CASSPSDWHNEQFF
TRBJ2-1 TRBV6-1 CASSDIIRELDEQFF
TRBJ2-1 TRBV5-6 CASSPLDREFNEQFF
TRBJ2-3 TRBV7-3 CASSLGTSSADTQYF
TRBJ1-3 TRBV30 CAWSVTRYSGNTIYF
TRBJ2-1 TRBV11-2 CASSLDRMRLAGRSYNEQFF
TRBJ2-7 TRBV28 CASSLSPTSGSYEQYF
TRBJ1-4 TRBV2 CASSRITQGNSEKLFF
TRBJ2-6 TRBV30 CAWSPTGASGANVLTF
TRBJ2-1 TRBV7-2 CASSLIPGNEQFF
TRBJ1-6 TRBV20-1 CSASTGQYNSPLHF
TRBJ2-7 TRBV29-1 CSVDGTGAYEQYF
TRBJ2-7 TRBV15 CATSRVGLAGAQPYEQYF
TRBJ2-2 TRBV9 CASSVATRRGRPAWGVWELFF
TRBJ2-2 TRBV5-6 CASSSLRDGELFF
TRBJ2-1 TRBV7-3 CASSLRPSGGYEQFF
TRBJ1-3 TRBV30 CAWTPGASGNTIYF
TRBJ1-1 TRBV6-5 CASGTGGPEAFF
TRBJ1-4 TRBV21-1 CASRGQGRVQSTGKLFF
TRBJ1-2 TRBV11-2 CASSFQQGRVGYTF
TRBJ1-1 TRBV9 CASSVDRKSTEAFF
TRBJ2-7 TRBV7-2 CASSSLSSSYEQYF
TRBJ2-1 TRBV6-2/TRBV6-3 CASSFPSRLSSYNEQFF
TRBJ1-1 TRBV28 CASLTQGKMNTEAFF
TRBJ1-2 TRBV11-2 CASSSLGEGYGYTF
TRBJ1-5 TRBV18 CASSPTRGDQPQHF
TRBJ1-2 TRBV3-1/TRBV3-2 CASSQDSPQGFYGYTF